Each of the 19 T cell receptor beta chains below was sequenced from the same sample in a study of cytomegalovirus exposure and HLA in healthy donors. Amplification used 60 Vbeta primers and 13 Jbeta primers. Some clones are missing from TCRdb's copy, which holds only in-frame ones; the method was immunoSEQ multiplex PCR. The profile covers roughly 100,000 clones, with approximately 72% appearing a single time and approximately 2% taken by the ten largest. Input material: PBMCs. The source is a man aged 30 to 39 in good health and CMV-seronegative.

The chain uses TRBV7-2 and TRBJ1-1; TRBD1 might be the D (6 bases). Germline CDR1 is SGHTA and CDR2 is FQGNSA. Trimming pared 4 bases from V and 7 bases from J, leaving 16 bases between. The CDR3 runs to 14 residues. The CDR3, as DNA: TGTGCCAGCAGCTCTATCACGGGGGGCATTGAAGCTTTCTTT. It is translated as CASSSITGGIEAFF.

The chain employs TRBV28 and TRBJ1-2; D is ambiguous. The CDR3 extends over 14 amino acids. Germline V gene data show CDR1 as MDHEN and CDR2 as SYDVKM. Trimming pared 3 bases from V and 3 bases from J, leaving 11 bases between. The CDR3: CASSFSGEDYGYTF. The CDR3 DNA is TGTGCCAGCAGTTTTTCGGGAGAGGACTATGGCTACACCTTC.

The V call is TRBV6-5, the J call TRBJ1-2; no clear D gene. The CDR3 has 15 amino acids. Germline loops: CDR1 MNHEY, CDR2 SVGAGI. V lost 2 bases and J 4 bases, leaving 14 bases between the germline ends. CDR3 bases: TGTGCCAGCAGTTACGTGACAAACCCACCCTATGGCTACACCTTC. Translated: CASSYVTNPPYGYTF.

V and J are TRBV5-1 and TRBJ2-5, with 7 bases aligning to TRBD1. Per germline, CDR1 SGHRS and CDR2 YFSETQ. The CDR3 totals 16 residues. The J segment lost 2 bases and the V segment lost 6 bases, leaving 13 bases of the junction unmatched. CDR3 in DNA: TGCGCCAGCACCCCAAATACCGGGACAGTGCAAGAGACCCAGTACTTC. Its protein product is CASTPNTGTVQETQYF.

The chain carries TRBV4-1 and TRBJ2-1; 11 bases align to TRBD1. The CDR3 extends over 17 amino acids. Per germline, CDR1 MGHRA and CDR2 YSYEKL. Germline trimming cut 0 bases from V and 7 bases from J; bases unmatched to any gene: 8. CDR3 residues: CASSQEGGQGALNEQFF. CDR3 coding DNA: TGCGCCAGCAGCCAAGAAGGCGGACAGGGGGCTTTAAATGAGCAGTTCTTC.

This clone was counted a single time. The J gene is TRBJ2-3, the V gene TRBV27, with unresolved D. CDR3 length: 14 amino acids. Trimming cost V 2 bases and J 2 bases, with 8 bases left between them. Germline V gene sequence: CDR1 MNHEY, CDR2 SMNVEV (reference sequence). The CDR3 region has the DNA TGTGCCAGCAGTTTAGTCCTCTCCACAGATACGCAGTATTTT. Amino acids: CASSLVLSTDTQYF.

The chain uses TRBV9 and TRBJ1-4; D unclear. The CDR3 contains 14 residues. From germline, CDR1 is SGDLS and CDR2 YYNGEE. Trimming shortened V by 0 bases and J by 8 bases, and 11 bases separated the two germline ends. This CDR3 reads CASSVGLRGEKLFF. The CDR3 region has the DNA TGTGCCAGCAGCGTAGGCTTGCGGGGAGAAAAACTGTTTTTT. Full variable domain (outside the CDR3, taken from reference TRBV9 and TRBJ1-4): DSGVTQTPKHLITATGQRVTLRCSPRSGDLSVYWYQQSLDQGLQFLIQYYNGEERAKGNILERFSAQQFPDLHSELNLSSLELGDSALYFCASSVGLRGEKLFFGSGTQLSVL.

As regards this clone: The junction shows a germline mismatch at one end, possibly a read error. The gene calls are TRBV5-4 and TRBJ2-7; 14 bases match TRBD2. Germline V gives CDR1 SGHNT, CDR2 YYREEE (reference sequence). This CDR3 has 15 amino acids. The CDR3 is CASRLGLAGVSEQYF. The CDR3 DNA follows: TGTGCCAGCAGGTTGGGACTAGCGGGAGTGTCTGAGCAGTACTTC.

CDR3: CASAGFDYEQYF. CDR3 in DNA: TGTGCCTCGGCGGGGTTTGATTACGAGCAGTACTTC. The chain is built from TRBV19 and TRBJ2-7; D is possibly TRBD2 (6 bases). V dropped 11 bases and J dropped 4 bases, with 15 bases sitting between them. The CDR3 is 12 residues long. CDR1 is LNHDA and CDR2 is SQIVND in the germline V gene (reference sequence). The full variable domain, its missing parts supplied by reference TRBV19 and TRBJ2-7, is DGGITQSPKYLFRKEGQNVTLSCEQNLNHDAMYWYRQDPGQGLRLIYYSQIVNDFQKGDIAEGYSVSREKKESFPLTVTSAQKNPTAFYLCASAGFDYEQYFGPGTRLTVT.

This clone has just one count. The V and J genes are TRBV7-3 and TRBJ2-2, with a possible D match to TRBD2 (5 bases). Germline CDR1 reads SGHTA; CDR2 reads FQGTGA. The V gene lost 5 bases and the J gene lost 3 bases, with 7 bases spanning the gap. The CDR3 covers 13 residues. The CDR3 here is CASSRDYTGELFF. The CDR3 DNA reads TGTGCCAGCAGCCGGGATTACACCGGGGAGCTGTTTTTT. The complete variable domain, with remaining parts taken from reference TRBV7-3 and TRBJ2-2, reads GAGVSQTPSNKVTEKGKYVELRCDPISGHTALYWYRQSLGQGPEFLIYFQGTGAADDSGLPNDRFFAVRPEGSVSTLKIQRTERGDSAVYLCASSRDYTGELFFGEGSRLTVL.

This sequence joins TRBV5-4 and TRBJ1-1; 8 bases line up with TRBD1. CDR3 length: 14 residues. CDR1 is SGHNT and CDR2 is YYREEE in the germline V gene (reference sequence). After removal of 4 bases from V and 5 bases from J, the junction contained 7 bases not matched to a gene. The CDR3 nucleotides read TGTGCCAGCAGCGGTACAGGGGGAGGAACTGAAGCTTTCTTT. Residues: CASSGTGGGTEAFF.

The chain links TRBV19 to TRBJ2-3, with TRBD2 identical over 8 bases. The CDR3 consists of 15 residues. V shed 7 bases, J shed 2 bases, and the junction held 8 bases outside the gene matches. From germline, CDR1 is LNHDA and CDR2 SQIVND (reference sequence). CDR3 sequence reads: CASNPAGAHTDTQYF. CDR3 nucleotide sequence: TGTGCCAGTAACCCAGCGGGAGCCCACACAGATACGCAGTATTTT.

The sample holds a few counts of this clone. The V gene is TRBV21-1, the J gene TRBJ2-7; no check of the table's D call, TRBD1, against the DNA was made. TRBV21-1 counts as a pseudogene. The CDR3 is made up of 15 amino acids. CDR3 amino acids: CASSKGTGASYEQYF. For the CDR3, the DNA is TGTGCCAGCAGCAAAGGGACAGGGGCCTCCTACGAGCAGTACTTC.

The table lists this clone with a few counts. This chain joins TRBV9 and TRBJ2-1; the D gene is possibly TRBD2 (6 bases). V was trimmed by 4 bases and J by 0 bases, leaving 11 bases between them. Germline CDR1 reads SGDLS; CDR2 reads YYNGEE. The CDR3 totals 15 residues. The CDR3 nucleotides read TGTGCCAGCAGCATGGAGGGTAGCTCCTACAATGAGCAGTTCTTC. It codes for CASSMEGSSYNEQFF.

This chain links TRBV27 with TRBJ1-2; no reliable D call. The CDR3 contains 13 residues. Per the germline V gene, CDR1 is MNHEY and CDR2 is SMNVEV (reference sequence). The germline V and J ends were trimmed by 8 bases and 3 bases, with 13 bases remaining between them. The CDR3 DNA is TGTGCCAGCCGTTCATCACGCGACTATGGCTACACCTTC. Translation: CASRSSRDYGYTF.

The gene calls are TRBV28 and TRBJ2-7; 8 bases map to TRBD2. Germline-derived CDR1 and CDR2 are MDHEN and SYDVKM. The CDR3 loop spans 15 amino acids. Trimming took 2 bases from V and 6 from J; bases not matched to a gene: 9. CDR3: CASSLRGLVGAEQYF. The CDR3 DNA is TGTGCCAGCAGTTTAAGGGGACTAGTTGGAGCCGAGCAGTACTTC.

This clone was detected only a few times. This chain uses TRBV19 with TRBJ1-1; possible D gene TRBD1, 6 bases. CDR1 is LNHDA and CDR2 is SQIVND in the germline V gene (reference sequence). V shed 10 bases and J shed 5 bases, with 17 bases lying between them. The CDR3 contains 13 residues. CDR3 DNA: TGTGCCACCGAGTTTGGGAGGGGGACTGAAGCTTTCTTT. Translated: CATEFGRGTEAFF.

This clone was picked up one time. This chain uses TRBV7-2 with TRBJ2-3, with TRBD2 matching over 11 bases. The CDR3 spans 15 residues. Trimming removed 1 base from V and 4 bases from J; junction bases left unmatched: 1. CDR1 SGHTA and CDR2 FQGNSA come from the germline V gene. For the CDR3, the DNA is TGTGCCAGCAGCTTAGTTAGCGGGGGGGCAGATACGCAGTATTTT. It codes for CASSLVSGGADTQYF.

The chain recombines TRBV28 with TRBJ2-7; 7 bases are a match to TRBD1. The CDR3 has 15 amino acids. The germline gives CDR1 MDHEN, CDR2 SYDVKM. Trimming took 4 bases from V and 4 from J; bases not matched to a gene: 10. The CDR3 spells CASSSAARGPYEQYF. Written as DNA, the CDR3 is TGTGCCAGCAGTTCCGCCGCTAGGGGGCCTTACGAGCAGTACTTC.